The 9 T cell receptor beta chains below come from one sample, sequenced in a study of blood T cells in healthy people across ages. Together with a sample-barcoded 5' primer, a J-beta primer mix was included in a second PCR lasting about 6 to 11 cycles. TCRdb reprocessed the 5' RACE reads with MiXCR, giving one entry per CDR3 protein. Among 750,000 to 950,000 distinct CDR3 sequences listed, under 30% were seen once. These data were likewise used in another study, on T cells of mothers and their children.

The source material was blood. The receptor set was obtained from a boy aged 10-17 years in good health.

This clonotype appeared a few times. For the CDR3, the DNA is TGTGCCAGCAGCGGCCGGACAGGGATATACAATGAGCAGTTCTTC. Protein: CASSGRTGIYNEQFF. V usage is TRBV9 and J usage is TRBJ2-1, with 8 bases lining up with TRBD1. With V trimmed by 3 bases and J by 4 bases, 6 bases remained unmatched. The length of the CDR3 is 15 residues. Germline CDR1 and CDR2: SGDLS and YYNGEE. Drawing the rest from reference TRBV9 and TRBJ2-1, the complete variable domain is DSGVTQTPKHLITATGQRVTLRCSPRSGDLSVYWYQQSLDQGLQFLIQYYNGEERAKGNILERFSAQQFPDLHSELNLSSLELGDSALYFCASSGRTGIYNEQFFGPGTRLTVL.

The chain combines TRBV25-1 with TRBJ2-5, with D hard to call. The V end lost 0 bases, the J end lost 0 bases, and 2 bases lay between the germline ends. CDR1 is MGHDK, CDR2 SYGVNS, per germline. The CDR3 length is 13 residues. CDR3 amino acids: CASSEYNQETQYF. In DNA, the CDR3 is TGTGCCAGCAGTGAATATAACCAAGAGACCCAGTACTTC.

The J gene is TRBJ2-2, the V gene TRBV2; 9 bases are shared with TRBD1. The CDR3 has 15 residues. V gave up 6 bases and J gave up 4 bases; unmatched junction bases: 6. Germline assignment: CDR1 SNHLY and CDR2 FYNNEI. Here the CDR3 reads CASSFDRGGTGELFF. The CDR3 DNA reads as TGTGCCAGCAGCTTCGACAGGGGGGGCACCGGGGAGCTGTTTTTT.

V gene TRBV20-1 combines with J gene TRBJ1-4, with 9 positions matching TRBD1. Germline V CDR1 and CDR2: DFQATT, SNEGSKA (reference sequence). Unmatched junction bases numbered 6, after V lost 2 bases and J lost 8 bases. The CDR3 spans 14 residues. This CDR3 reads CSARTGGAREKLFF. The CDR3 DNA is TGCAGTGCTAGAACAGGGGGCGCGAGGGAAAAACTGTTTTTT.

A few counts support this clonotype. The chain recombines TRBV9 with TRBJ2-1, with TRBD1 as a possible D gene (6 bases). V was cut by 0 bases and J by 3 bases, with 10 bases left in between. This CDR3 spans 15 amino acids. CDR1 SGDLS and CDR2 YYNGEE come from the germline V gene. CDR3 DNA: TGTGCCAGCAGCGTAGAGGGGGTACTCTACAATGAGCAGTTCTTC. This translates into CASSVEGVLYNEQFF.

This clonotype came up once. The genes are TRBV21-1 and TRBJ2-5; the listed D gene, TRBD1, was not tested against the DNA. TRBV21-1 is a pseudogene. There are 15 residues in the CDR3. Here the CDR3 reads CASSSRDRRKETQYF. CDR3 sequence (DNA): TGTGCCAGCAGCTCGAGGGACAGGAGAAAAGAGACCCAGTACTTC.

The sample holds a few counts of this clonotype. CDR3 coding DNA: TGTGCCAGCAGCCCTGGGTGGTATGGCTACACCTTC. Translated, it gives CASSPGWYGYTF. The V call is TRBV12-3 or TRBV12-4, the J call TRBJ1-2; D is ambiguous. The CDR3 covers 12 residues. With 6 bases removed from V and 5 bases from J, the gap between germline ends came to 10 bases.

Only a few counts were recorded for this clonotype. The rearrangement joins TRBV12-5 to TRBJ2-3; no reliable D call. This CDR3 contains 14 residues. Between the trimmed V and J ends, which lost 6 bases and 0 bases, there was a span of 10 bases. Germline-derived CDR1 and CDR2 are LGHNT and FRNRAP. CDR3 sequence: CASGLELSTDTQYF. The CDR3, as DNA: TGTGCTAGTGGGCTTGAGCTGAGCACAGATACGCAGTATTTT. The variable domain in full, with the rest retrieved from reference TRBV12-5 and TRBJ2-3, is DARVTQTPRHKVTEMGQEVTMRCQPILGHNTVFWYRQTMMQGLELLAYFRNRAPLDDSGMPKDRFSAEMPDATLATLKIQPSEPRDSAVYFCASGLELSTDTQYFGPGTRLTVL.

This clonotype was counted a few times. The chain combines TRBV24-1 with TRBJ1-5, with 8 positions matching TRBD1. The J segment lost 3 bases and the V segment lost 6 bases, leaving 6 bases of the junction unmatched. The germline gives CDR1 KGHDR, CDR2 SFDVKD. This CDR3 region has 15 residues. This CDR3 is CATSFGQGVNQPQHF. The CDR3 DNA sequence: TGTGCCACCAGTTTTGGACAGGGAGTCAATCAGCCCCAGCATTTT.